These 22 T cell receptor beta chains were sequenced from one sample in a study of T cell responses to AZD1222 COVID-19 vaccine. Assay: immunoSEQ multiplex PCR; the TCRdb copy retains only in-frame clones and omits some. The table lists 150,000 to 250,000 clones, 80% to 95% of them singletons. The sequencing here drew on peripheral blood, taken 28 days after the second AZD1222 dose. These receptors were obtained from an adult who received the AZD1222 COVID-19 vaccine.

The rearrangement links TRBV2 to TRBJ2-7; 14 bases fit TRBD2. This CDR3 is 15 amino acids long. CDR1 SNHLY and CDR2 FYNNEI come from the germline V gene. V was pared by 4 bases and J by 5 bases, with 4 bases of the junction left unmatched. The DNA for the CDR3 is TGTGCCAGCAGTGTCAGGACTAGCGGGAGGAACGAGCAGTACTTC. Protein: CASSVRTSGRNEQYF.

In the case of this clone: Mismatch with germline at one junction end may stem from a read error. The CDR3 region has the DNA TGCGCCAGCAGCCCGGACACAACGAATGAAAAACTGTTTTTT. Translating it yields CASSPDTTNEKLFF. This sequence joins TRBV5-1 and TRBJ1-4, with D perhaps TRBD1 (5 bases). Germline-derived CDR1 and CDR2 are SGHRS and YFSETQ. The CDR3 runs 14 residues.

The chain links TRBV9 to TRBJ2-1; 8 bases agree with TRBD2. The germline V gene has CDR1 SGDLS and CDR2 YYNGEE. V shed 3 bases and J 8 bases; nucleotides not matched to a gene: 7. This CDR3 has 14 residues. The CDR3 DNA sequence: TGTGCCAGCAGCGAGGGGACTAGTTGGCATGAGCAGTTCTTC. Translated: CASSEGTSWHEQFF.

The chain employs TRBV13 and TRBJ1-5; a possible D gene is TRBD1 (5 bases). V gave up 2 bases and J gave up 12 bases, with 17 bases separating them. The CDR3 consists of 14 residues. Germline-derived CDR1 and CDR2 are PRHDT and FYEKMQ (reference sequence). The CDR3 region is CASSLIRGRSCQHF. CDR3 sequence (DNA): TGTGCCAGCAGCTTAATTAGGGGCCGCTCGTGCCAGCATTTT. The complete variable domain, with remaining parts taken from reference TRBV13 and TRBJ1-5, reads AAGVIQSPRHLIKEKRETATLKCYPIPRHDTVYWYQQGPGQDPQFLISFYEKMQSDKGSIPDRFSAQQFSDYHSELNMSSLELGDSALYFCASSLIRGRSCQHFGDGTRLSIL.

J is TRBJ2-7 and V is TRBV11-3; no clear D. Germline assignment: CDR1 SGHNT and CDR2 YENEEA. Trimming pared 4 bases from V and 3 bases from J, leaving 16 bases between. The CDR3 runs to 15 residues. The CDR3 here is CASSSLGTPVYEQYF. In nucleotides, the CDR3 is TGTGCCAGCAGCTCCTTGGGTACACCGGTCTACGAGCAGTACTTC.

The CDR3: CASSQDPGRVYEQYF. As DNA, the CDR3 is TGTGCCAGCAGCCAGGACCCCGGACGAGTGTACGAGCAGTACTTC. The rearrangement uses TRBV5-4 and TRBJ2-7; no clear D. Trimming stripped 4 bases from V and 4 bases from J, with 18 bases between. This CDR3 region has 15 residues. Germline V gene sequence: CDR1 SGHNT, CDR2 YYREEE (reference sequence).

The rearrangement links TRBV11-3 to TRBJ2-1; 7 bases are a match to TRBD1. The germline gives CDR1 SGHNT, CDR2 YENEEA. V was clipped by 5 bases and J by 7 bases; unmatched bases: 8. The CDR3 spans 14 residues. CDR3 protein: CASSHDRVLNEQFF. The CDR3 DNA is TGTGCCAGCAGCCACGACAGGGTTCTGAATGAGCAGTTCTTC.

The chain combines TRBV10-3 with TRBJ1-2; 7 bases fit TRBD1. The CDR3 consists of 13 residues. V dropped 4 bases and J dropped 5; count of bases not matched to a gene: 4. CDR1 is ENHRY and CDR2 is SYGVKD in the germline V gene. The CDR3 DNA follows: TGTGCCATCAGTGTGGGGACAGATTATGGCTACACCTTC. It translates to CAISVGTDYGYTF.

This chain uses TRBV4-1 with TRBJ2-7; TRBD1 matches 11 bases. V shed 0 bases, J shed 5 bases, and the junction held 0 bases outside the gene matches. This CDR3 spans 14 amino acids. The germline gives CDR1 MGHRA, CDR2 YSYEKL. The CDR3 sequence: CASSQEGQGDEQYF. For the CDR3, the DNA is TGCGCCAGCAGCCAAGAGGGACAGGGGGACGAGCAGTACTTC.

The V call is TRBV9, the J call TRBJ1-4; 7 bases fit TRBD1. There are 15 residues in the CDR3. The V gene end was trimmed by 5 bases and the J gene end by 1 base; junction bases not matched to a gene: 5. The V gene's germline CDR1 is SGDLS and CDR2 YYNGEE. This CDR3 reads CASSFRQGTNEKLFF. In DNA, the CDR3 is TGTGCCAGCAGTTTCCGACAGGGAACTAATGAAAAACTGTTTTTT.

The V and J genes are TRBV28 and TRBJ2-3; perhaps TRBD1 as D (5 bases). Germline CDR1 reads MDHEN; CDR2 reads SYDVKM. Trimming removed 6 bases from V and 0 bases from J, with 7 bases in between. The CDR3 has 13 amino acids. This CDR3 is CASSRDSTDTQYF. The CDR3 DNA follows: TGTGCCAGCAGCAGGGATAGCACAGATACGCAGTATTTT.

CDR3 protein: CASSPLANPDTQYF. CDR3 bases: TGCGCCAGCAGCCCCCTAGCAAATCCGGATACGCAGTATTTT. V gene TRBV4-1 combines with J gene TRBJ2-3; tentatively, D is TRBD2 (5 bases). CDR3 length: 14 amino acids. Germline-derived CDR1 and CDR2 are MGHRA and YSYEKL. V was clipped by 4 bases and J by 6 bases, with 14 bases between them.

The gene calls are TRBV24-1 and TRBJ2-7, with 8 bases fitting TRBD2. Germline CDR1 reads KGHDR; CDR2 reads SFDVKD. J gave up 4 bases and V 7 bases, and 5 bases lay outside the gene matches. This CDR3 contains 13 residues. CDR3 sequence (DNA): TGTGCCACCAGCCATAGCGGGACTTACGAGCAGTACTTC. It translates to CATSHSGTYEQYF.

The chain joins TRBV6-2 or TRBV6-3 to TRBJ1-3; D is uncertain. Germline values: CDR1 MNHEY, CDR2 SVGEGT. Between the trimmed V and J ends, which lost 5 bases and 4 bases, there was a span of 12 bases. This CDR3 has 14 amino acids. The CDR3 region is CASSAKARGNTIYF. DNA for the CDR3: TGTGCCAGCAGTGCCAAAGCCCGGGGAAACACCATATATTTT.

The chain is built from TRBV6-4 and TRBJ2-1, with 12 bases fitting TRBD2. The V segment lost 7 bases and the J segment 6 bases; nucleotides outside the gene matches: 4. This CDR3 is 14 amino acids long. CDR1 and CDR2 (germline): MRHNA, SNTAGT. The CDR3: CASTGLAGLNEQFF. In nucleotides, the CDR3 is TGTGCCAGCACCGGACTAGCGGGACTCAATGAGCAGTTCTTC.

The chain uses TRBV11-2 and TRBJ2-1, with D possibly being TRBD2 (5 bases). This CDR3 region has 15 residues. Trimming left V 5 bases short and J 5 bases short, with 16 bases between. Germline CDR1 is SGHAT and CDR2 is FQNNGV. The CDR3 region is CASSVTDGSHNEQFF. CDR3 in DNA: TGTGCCAGCAGCGTGACGGATGGGAGTCACAATGAGCAGTTCTTC.

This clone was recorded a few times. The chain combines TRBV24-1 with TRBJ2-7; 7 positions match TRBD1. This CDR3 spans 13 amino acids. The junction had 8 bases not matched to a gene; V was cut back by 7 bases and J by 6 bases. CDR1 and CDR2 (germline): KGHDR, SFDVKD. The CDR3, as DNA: TGTGCCACCAGCGACAGGGTTTCGGGCGAGCAGTACTTC. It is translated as CATSDRVSGEQYF.

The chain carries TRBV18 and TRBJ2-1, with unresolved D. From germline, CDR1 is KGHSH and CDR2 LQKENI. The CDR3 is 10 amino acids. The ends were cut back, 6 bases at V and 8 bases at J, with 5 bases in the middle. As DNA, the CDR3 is TGTGCCAGCTCGCTGGATGAGCAGTTCTTC. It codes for CASSLDEQFF. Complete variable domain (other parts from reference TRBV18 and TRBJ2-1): NAGVMQNPRHLVRRRGQEARLRCSPMKGHSHVYWYRQLPEEGLKFMVYLQKENIIDESGMPKERFSAEFPKEGPSILRIQQVVRGDSAAYFCASSLDEQFFGPGTRLTVL.

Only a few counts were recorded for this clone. This chain's CDR3 is CASRNGTRSTDTQYF. For the CDR3, the DNA is TGTGCCAGCAGAAACGGGACGCGGAGCACAGATACGCAGTATTTT. This chain connects TRBV7-3 to TRBJ2-3; D is perhaps TRBD1 or TRBD2 (5 bases each). This CDR3 has 15 residues. V shed 6 bases and J shed 0 bases, with 13 bases lying between them. Germline-derived CDR1 and CDR2 are SGHTA and FQGTGA. The entire variable domain, with the rest obtained from reference TRBV7-3 and TRBJ2-3, is as follows: GAGVSQTPSNKVTEKGKYVELRCDPISGHTALYWYRQSLGQGPEFLIYFQGTGAADDSGLPNDRFFAVRPEGSVSTLKIQRTERGDSAVYLCASRNGTRSTDTQYFGPGTRLTVL.

The CDR3 here is CASSLLAGVNNEQFF. CDR3 in DNA: TGTGCCAGCAGCTTACTAGCGGGAGTTAACAATGAGCAGTTCTTC. This chain joins TRBV7-3 and TRBJ2-1, with 10 bases lining up with TRBD2. J gave up 5 bases and V 2 bases, and 3 bases lay outside the gene matches. CDR3 length: 15 residues. The germline V gene has CDR1 SGHTA and CDR2 FQGTGA.

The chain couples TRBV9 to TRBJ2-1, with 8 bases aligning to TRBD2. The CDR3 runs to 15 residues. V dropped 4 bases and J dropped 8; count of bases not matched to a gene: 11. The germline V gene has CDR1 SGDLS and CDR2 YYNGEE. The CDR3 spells CASSTREGLRDEQFF. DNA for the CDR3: TGTGCCAGCAGCACCCGGGAGGGCCTTAGGGATGAGCAGTTCTTC.

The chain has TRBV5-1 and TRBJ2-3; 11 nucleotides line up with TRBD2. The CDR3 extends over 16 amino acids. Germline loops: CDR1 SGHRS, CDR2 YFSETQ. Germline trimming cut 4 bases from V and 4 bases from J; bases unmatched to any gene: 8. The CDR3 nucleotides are TGCGCCAGCAGCGCACTCCTTAGCGGGAGGGCAGATACGCAGTATTTT. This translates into CASSALLSGRADTQYF.